This T cell receptor (beta chain) was observed in a study of T cells in Graves' hyperthyroidism and ophthalmopathy. This CDR3 region has 12 residues. V dropped 6 bases and J dropped 8 bases, with 11 bases sitting between them. TCR beta CDR3 regions were amplified from RNA transcripts. Using the HTBI primer set, a first-round RT-PCR was run on the TCR CDR3. TCRdb independently ran MiXCR on the multiplex PCR reads; one entry per CDR3 protein. The sample yields around 340,000 distinct CDR3 sequences, 14% seen once. This clonotype was recorded at least ten times. The sample was blood. This TCR was sampled from a woman aged 25 to 39 with Graves' hyperthyroidism. The chain uses TRBV12-3 or TRBV12-4 and TRBJ2-1; D not certain. This chain's CDR3 is CASSPRFDEQFF. The CDR3 DNA sequence: TGTGCCAGCAGCCCTAGGTTCGATGAGCAGTTCTTC.